What follows is one T cell receptor beta chain and its context. The same CDR3 arises from other DNA sequences in this sample as well. The germline V gene has CDR1 MNHEY and CDR2 SVGAGI. Deletions cut 6 bases from V and 1 base from J, with 10 bases between. The CDR3 has 13 amino acids. Clones were read by immunoSEQ multiplex PCR, and TCRdb kept only the in-frame ones, dropping some. The table shows about 74,000 clones, with approximately 96% occurring only once. These data belong to a study of technical replicates of blood from a handful of donors. Material: T cells isolated from PBMCs. The receptor was isolated from a human donor in good health. The V call is TRBV6-5, the J call TRBJ2-7; D may be TRBD1 (5 bases). The CDR3 loop reads CASSPGLSYEQYF. Here the CDR3 DNA reads TGTGCCAGCAGCCCAGGGTTATCCTACGAGCAGTACTTC.